The clone carrying this TCR beta chain occurred a few times. What it binds is unknown. The V gene lost 3 bases and the J gene lost 13 bases, with 16 bases spanning the gap. There are 13 residues in the CDR3. Germline V gene sequence: CDR1 SQVTM, CDR2 ANQGSEA. This sample is drawn from a study of blood T cells in healthy people across ages. Together with a sample-barcoded 5' primer, a J-beta primer mix was included in a second PCR lasting roughly 6 to 12 cycles. A single record per CDR3 protein comes from TCRdb applying MiXCR to the 5' RACE reads. The sample records more than 550,000 distinct CDR3 sequences, 22% being singletons. General study results and limits: Roughly linear age-related decline in beta diversity appeared, significant by age around 36.

Each donor had 8.5 to 10 milliliters of peripheral blood drawn. The origin of this receptor is a man between 65 and 85 years old in good health. The chain recombines TRBV29-1 with TRBJ2-6; a possible D gene is TRBD1 (6 bases). Specimen: blood. CDR3 in DNA: TGCAGCGTTGACGATATGACAGGAAGGGTCCTGACTTTC. Translated, it gives CSVDDMTGRVLTF.